The TCR beta chain described here comes from a study of cytomegalovirus exposure and HLA in healthy donors. This table comes from immunoSEQ multiplex PCR, and its TCRdb copy is limited to in-frame clones, with some not included. The table has over 110,000 clones, around nine tenths seen once. The receptor was derived from a man aged 18 to 29 in good health and CMV-seropositive. The sequencing sample was made of PBMCs.

The CDR3 DNA reads TGTGCCAGCAGCCAAGATGAGAGCCAGAGGCCCTACGAGCAGTACTTC. It encodes CASSQDESQRPYEQYF. This chain connects TRBV14 to TRBJ2-7; D call uncertain. The CDR3 has 16 residues. V lost 0 bases and J 2 bases, leaving 14 bases between the germline ends. The germline CDR1 and CDR2 sequences are SGHDN and FVKESK.